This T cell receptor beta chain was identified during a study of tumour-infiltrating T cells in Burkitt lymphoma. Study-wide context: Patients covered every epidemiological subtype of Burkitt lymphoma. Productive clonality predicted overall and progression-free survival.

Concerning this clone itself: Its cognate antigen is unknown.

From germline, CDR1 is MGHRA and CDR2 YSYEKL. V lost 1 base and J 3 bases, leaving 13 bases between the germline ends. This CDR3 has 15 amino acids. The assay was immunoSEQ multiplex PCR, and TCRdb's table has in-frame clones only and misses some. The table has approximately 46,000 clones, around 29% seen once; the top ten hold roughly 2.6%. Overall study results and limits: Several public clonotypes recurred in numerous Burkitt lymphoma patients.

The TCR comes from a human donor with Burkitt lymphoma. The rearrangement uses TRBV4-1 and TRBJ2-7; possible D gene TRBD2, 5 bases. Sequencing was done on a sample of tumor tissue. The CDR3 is CASSQVLGKYYEQYF. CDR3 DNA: TGCGCCAGCAGCCAAGTTCTCGGGAAATACTACGAGCAGTACTTC.